This T cell receptor (beta chain) was documented in a study of T-cell memory formation after mild COVID-19. Trimming left V 6 bases short and J 0 bases short, with 8 bases between. The germline V gene encodes CDR1 DFQATT and CDR2 SNEGSKA (reference sequence). CDR3 length: 13 residues. This clonotype was counted only a few times. The antigen is unknown. Study results and caveats: Several responding clones turned up in pre-infection memory, indicating that cross-reactive memory may have taken part. Clones that got smaller from day 15 to 85 had even CD4/CD8, while clones growing later tipped toward CD4+.

TCRdb redid the calling of the 5' RACE reads with MiXCR, one entry per CDR3 protein. This repertoire shows around 320,000 distinct CDR3 sequences, 14% found once; its top ten account for under 25%. The chain uses TRBV20-1 and TRBJ1-4; unclear D gene. This clonotype was obtained from a man aged 18 to 35 who had mild COVID-19 (a few samples of this study predate the infection). Cell type and time point are not known. The sequenced sample consisted of PBMCs or a T cell subset sorted from them (not recorded which). CDR3 residues: CSAKPTTNEKLFF. The CDR3 coding sequence is TGCAGTGCAAAGCCGACAACTAATGAAAAACTGTTTTTT.